This T cell receptor beta chain appears in the sequencing data of a study of blood T cells in healthy people across ages. A sample-barcoded 5' primer and a J-beta primer mix were used in a second PCR of roughly 6 to 11 cycles. Using its own MiXCR run on the 5' RACE reads, TCRdb lists one record per CDR3 protein. Of fewer than 900,000 distinct CDR3 sequences in the sample, approximately 35% were seen once. General study points: As age increased, TCR beta diversity per million T cells fell in a roughly linear fashion. More naive CD4+ cells and higher diversity marked long-lived donors relative to aged donors.

V was pared by 5 bases and J by 6 bases, with 10 bases between. This CDR3 has 13 residues. This clonotype was detected only a few times. Its antigen is unidentified. The clonotype comes from a young man in good health. Sequenced: blood. The J gene is TRBJ1-4, the V gene TRBV12-3 or TRBV12-4, with D perhaps TRBD1 (5 bases). CDR3 loop: CASSVGGDEKLFF. CDR3 in DNA: TGTGCCAGCAGTGTTGGGGGTGATGAAAAACTGTTTTTT.